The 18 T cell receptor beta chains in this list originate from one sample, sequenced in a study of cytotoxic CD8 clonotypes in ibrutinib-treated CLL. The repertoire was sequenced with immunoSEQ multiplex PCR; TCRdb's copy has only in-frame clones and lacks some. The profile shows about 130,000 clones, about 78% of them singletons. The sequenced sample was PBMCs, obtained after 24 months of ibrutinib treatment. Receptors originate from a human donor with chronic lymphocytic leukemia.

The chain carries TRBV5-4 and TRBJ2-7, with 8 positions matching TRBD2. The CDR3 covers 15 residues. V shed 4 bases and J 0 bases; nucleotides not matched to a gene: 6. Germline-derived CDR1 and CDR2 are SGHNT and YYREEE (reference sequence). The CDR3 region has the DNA TGTGCCAGCAGCCCGGGGGGGCCGAGCTCCTACGAGCAGTACTTC. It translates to CASSPGGPSSYEQYF.

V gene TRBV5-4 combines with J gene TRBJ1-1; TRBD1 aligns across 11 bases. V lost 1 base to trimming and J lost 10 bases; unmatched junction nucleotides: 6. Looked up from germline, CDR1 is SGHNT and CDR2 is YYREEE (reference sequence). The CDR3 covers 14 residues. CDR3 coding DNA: TGTGCCAGCAGCTTGTATGCCGGGACAGGGGGAGCTTTCTTT. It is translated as CASSLYAGTGGAFF.

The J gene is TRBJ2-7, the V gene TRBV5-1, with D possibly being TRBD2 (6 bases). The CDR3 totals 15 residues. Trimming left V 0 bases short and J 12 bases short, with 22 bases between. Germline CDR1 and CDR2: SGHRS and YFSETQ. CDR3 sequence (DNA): TGCGCCAGCAGCTTGGTTGGGAATGGGCTAGCGTCGGGGTACTTC. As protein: CASSLVGNGLASGYF.

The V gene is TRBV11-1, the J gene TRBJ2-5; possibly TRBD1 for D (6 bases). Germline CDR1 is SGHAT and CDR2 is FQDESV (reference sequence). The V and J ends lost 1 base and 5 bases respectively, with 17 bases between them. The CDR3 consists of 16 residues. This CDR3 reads CASSLVGGGHGETQYF. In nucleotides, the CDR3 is TGTGCCAGCAGCTTAGTGGGTGGGGGCCACGGGGAGACCCAGTACTTC.

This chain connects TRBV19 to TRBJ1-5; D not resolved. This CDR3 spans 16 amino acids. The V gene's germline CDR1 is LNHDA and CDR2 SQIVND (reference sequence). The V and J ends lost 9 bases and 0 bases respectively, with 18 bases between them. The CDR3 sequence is CASLPMAGVSNQPQHF. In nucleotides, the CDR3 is TGTGCCAGCCTCCCTATGGCGGGTGTTAGCAATCAGCCCCAGCATTTT.

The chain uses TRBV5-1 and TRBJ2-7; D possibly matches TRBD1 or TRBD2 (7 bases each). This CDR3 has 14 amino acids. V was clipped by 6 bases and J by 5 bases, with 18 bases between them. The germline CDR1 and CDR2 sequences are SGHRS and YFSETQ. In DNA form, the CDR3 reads TGCGCCAGCACCCTGGGAGGGACAGTGAACGAGCAGTACTTC. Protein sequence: CASTLGGTVNEQYF.

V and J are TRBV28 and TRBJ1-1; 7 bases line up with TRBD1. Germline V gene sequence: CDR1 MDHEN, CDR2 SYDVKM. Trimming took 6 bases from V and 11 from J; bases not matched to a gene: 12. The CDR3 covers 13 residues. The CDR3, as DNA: TGTGCCAGCAGCCCCACCGACAGGGCGTCGGCTTTCTTT. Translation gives CASSPTDRASAFF.

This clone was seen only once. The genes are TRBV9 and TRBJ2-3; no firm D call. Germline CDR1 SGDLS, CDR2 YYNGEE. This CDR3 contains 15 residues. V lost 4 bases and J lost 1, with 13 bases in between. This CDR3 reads CASSPRAPGTDTQYF. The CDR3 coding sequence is TGTGCCAGCAGCCCCCGGGCCCCGGGCACAGATACGCAGTATTTT.

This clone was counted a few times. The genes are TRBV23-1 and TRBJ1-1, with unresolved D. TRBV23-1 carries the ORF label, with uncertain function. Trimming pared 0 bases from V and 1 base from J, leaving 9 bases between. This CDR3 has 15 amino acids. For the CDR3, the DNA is TGCGCCAGCAGTCAATCAGGACTGAAGAACACTGAAGCTTTCTTT. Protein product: CASSQSGLKNTEAFF.

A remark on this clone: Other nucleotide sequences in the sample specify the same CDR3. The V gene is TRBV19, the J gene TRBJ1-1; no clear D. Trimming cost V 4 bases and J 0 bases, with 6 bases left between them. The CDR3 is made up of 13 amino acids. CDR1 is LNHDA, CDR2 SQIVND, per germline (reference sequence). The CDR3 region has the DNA TGTGCCAGTAGTACTCAGATGAACACTGAAGCTTTCTTT. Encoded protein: CASSTQMNTEAFF.

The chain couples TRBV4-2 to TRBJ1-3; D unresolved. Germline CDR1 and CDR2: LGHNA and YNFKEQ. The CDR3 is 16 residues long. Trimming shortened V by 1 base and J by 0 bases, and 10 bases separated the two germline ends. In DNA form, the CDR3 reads TGTGCCAGCAGCCAAGGACGGACCCTCTCTGGAAACACCATATATTTT. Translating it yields CASSQGRTLSGNTIYF.

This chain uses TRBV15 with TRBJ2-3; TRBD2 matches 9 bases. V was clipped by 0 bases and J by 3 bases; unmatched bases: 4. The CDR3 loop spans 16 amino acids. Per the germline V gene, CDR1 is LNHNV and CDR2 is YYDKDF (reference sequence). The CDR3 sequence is CATSRDWLAGTDTQYF. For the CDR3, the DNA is TGTGCCACCAGCAGAGATTGGCTAGCGGGGACAGATACGCAGTATTTT.

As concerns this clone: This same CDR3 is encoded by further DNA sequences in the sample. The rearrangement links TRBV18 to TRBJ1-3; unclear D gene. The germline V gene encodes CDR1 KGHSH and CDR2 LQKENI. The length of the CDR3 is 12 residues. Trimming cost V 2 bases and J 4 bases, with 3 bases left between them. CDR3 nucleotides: TGTGCCAGCTCACCAGAGGGAAACACCATATATTTT. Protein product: CASSPEGNTIYF. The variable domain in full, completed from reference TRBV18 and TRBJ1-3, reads NAGVMQNPRHLVRRRGQEARLRCSPMKGHSHVYWYRQLPEEGLKFMVYLQKENIIDESGMPKERFSAEFPKEGPSILRIQQVVRGDSAAYFCASSPEGNTIYFGEGSWLTVV.

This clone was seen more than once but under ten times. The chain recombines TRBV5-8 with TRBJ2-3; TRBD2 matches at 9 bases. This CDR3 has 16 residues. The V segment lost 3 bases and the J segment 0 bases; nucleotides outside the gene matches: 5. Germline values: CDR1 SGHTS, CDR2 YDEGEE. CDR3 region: CASSSGLAGSTDTQYF. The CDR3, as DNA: TGTGCCAGCAGCTCTGGGCTAGCGGGAAGCACAGATACGCAGTATTTT.

The CDR3 nucleotides read TGTGCCAGCAGCACCCGGACTAGCGGGAGTTCCGATGAGCAGTTCTTC. Translating gives CASSTRTSGSSDEQFF. The V and J genes are TRBV5-6 and TRBJ2-1; 13 nucleotides align to TRBD2. Germline V CDR1 and CDR2: SGHDT, YYEEEE. The CDR3 consists of 16 residues. Losses at the gene ends were 4 bases for V and 8 bases for J; bases not matched to a gene: 9.

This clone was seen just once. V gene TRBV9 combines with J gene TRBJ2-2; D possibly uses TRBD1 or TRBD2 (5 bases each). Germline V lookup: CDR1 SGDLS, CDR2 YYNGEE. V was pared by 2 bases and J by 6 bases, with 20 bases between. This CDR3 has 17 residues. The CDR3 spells CASSVGRGETGAGELFF. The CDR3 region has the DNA TGTGCCAGCAGCGTGGGTAGAGGGGAGACCGGGGCCGGGGAGCTGTTTTTT.

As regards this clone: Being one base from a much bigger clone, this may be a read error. The CDR3, as DNA: TGTGCCAGCAGCCCAGGACAGGGGCTGGGGACCCAGTACTTC. Residues: CASSPGQGLGTQYF. The chain has TRBV11-1 and TRBJ2-5; 9 nucleotides match TRBD1. This CDR3 region has 14 residues. CDR1 and CDR2 (germline): SGHAT, FQDESV (reference sequence). The V and J ends lost 5 bases and 7 bases, in that order; junction bases with no gene match: 8.

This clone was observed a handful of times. CDR3 DNA: TGCAGCGTTTTGGACGGTAGCTCCTACGAGCAGTACTTC. This encodes CSVLDGSSYEQYF. The chain recombines TRBV29-1 with TRBJ2-7; D is uncertain. Per germline, CDR1 SQVTM and CDR2 ANQGSEA. The CDR3 runs 13 residues. Trimming shortened V by 5 bases and J by 0 bases, and 11 bases separated the two germline ends.